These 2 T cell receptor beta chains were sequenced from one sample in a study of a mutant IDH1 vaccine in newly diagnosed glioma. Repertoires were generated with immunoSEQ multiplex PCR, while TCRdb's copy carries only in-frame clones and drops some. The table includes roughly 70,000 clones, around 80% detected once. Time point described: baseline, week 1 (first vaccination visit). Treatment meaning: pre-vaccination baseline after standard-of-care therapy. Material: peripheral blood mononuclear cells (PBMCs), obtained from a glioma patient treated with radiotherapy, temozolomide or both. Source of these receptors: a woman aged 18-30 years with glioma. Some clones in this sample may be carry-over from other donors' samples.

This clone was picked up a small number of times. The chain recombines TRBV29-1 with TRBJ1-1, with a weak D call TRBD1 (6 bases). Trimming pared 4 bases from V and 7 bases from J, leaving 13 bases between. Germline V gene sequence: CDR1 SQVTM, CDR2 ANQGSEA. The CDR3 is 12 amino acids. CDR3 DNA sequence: TGCAGCGTTGCTCGAACGACAGGTGAAGCTTTCTTT. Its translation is CSVARTTGEAFF.

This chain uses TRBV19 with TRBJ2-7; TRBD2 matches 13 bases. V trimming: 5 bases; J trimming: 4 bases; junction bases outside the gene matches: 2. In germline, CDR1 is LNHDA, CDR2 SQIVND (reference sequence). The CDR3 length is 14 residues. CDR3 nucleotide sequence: TGTGCCAGTAGTCCGGGACTAGCGGGATACGAGCAGTACTTC. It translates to CASSPGLAGYEQYF.